Listed here are 20 T cell receptor beta chains from one sample, sequenced in a study of cytomegalovirus exposure and HLA in healthy donors. Amplification used 60 Vbeta primers and 13 Jbeta primers. Here immunoSEQ multiplex PCR was the method, and the copy in TCRdb shows in-frame clones only, minus some. Of about 190,000 clones in the sample, about four fifths were seen once. Source material: PBMCs. The receptor source for this set is a man aged 50 to 59 in good health and CMV-seronegative.

CDR3 in amino acids: CASSLRTGELTDTQYF. Written as DNA, the CDR3 is TGTGCCAGCAGCTTAAGGACAGGGGAGTTGACAGATACGCAGTATTTT. This chain links TRBV7-9 with TRBJ2-3; 9 nucleotides align to TRBD1. V lost 2 bases to trimming and J lost 3 bases; unmatched junction nucleotides: 6. Germline CDR1 reads SEHNR; CDR2 reads FQNEAQ (reference sequence). The CDR3 is 16 amino acids.

This clone has a single count. The V gene is TRBV7-9, the J gene TRBJ2-2; TRBD2 agrees at 7 bases. The length of the CDR3 is 17 residues. V was clipped by 5 bases and J by 3 bases; unmatched bases: 12. Germline values: CDR1 SEHNR, CDR2 FQNEAQ (reference sequence). CDR3 in DNA: TGTGCCAGCAGCCCTCGTGGTGGCGGGAGCGACACCGGGGAGCTGTTTTTT. Amino acids: CASSPRGGGSDTGELFF.

This clone came up once. The chain is built from TRBV11-3 and TRBJ2-2, with D possibly being TRBD1 (7 bases). Germline V gives CDR1 SGHNT, CDR2 YENEEA. This CDR3 comprises 16 residues. With 6 bases removed from V and 4 bases from J, the gap between germline ends came to 18 bases. CDR3 loop: CASSSSRQGGTGELFF. The CDR3 bases are TGTGCCAGCAGTTCTTCTCGACAGGGAGGCACCGGGGAGCTGTTTTTT.

This chain uses TRBV29-1 with TRBJ2-1; 10 nucleotides align to TRBD1. CDR3 length equals 14 residues. Unmatched junction bases numbered 10, after V lost 7 bases and J lost 7 bases. Germline CDR1 is SQVTM and CDR2 is ANQGSEA. This CDR3 reads CSGGRQGARNEQFF. The CDR3 DNA reads TGCAGCGGGGGGAGACAGGGGGCGCGGAATGAGCAGTTCTTC.

In its sample, this clone was seen once. The V gene is TRBV28, the J gene TRBJ2-4, with 9 positions matching TRBD1. Per the germline V gene, CDR1 is MDHEN and CDR2 is SYDVKM. The CDR3 consists of 15 residues. V was clipped by 7 bases and J by 8 bases; unmatched bases: 12. The DNA of the CDR3 is TGTGCCAGCACCCTCGCGGGACAGGGTCGGGACATTCAGTACTTC. It codes for CASTLAGQGRDIQYF.

V gene TRBV30 combines with J gene TRBJ2-7, with D possibly matching TRBD2 (5 bases). V lost 7 bases and J lost 4, with 17 bases in between. Germline CDR1 and CDR2: GTSNPN and SVGIG (reference sequence). The CDR3 contains 13 residues. CDR3 nucleotide sequence: TGTGCCTCGGGGTCGGGATACCTATACGAGCAGTACTTC. It yields the protein CASGSGYLYEQYF.

The chain uses TRBV29-1 and TRBJ2-5; D perhaps matches TRBD2 (5 bases). The CDR3 has 14 residues. CDR1 and CDR2 from the germline V gene are SQVTM and ANQGSEA. Trimming stripped 6 bases from V and 6 bases from J, with 20 bases between. The CDR3 loop reads CSVEKLGVAKTQYF. For the CDR3, the DNA is TGCAGCGTCGAAAAATTGGGAGTGGCAAAGACCCAGTACTTC.

The rearrangement uses TRBV10-3 and TRBJ2-2, with 13 bases fitting TRBD2. Trimming removed 7 bases from V and 1 base from J; junction bases left unmatched: 3. The CDR3 is 16 amino acids. The germline V gene encodes CDR1 ENHRY and CDR2 SYGVKD. The chain's CDR3 is CAIKGTSGVNTGELFF. In nucleotides, the CDR3 is TGTGCCATCAAGGGGACTAGCGGGGTGAACACCGGGGAGCTGTTTTTT.

The chain combines TRBV28 with TRBJ2-3, with 9 bases identical to TRBD2. With V trimmed by 6 bases and J by 2 bases, 3 bases remained unmatched. The CDR3 has 14 amino acids. Germline CDR1 and CDR2: MDHEN and SYDVKM. The CDR3 DNA sequence: TGTGCCAGCAGAATAGCGGGGGTCACAGATACGCAGTATTTT. It yields the protein CASRIAGVTDTQYF.

This clone was seen a single time. V is TRBV18 and J is TRBJ2-5; 13 nucleotides match TRBD2. Germline V gives CDR1 KGHSH, CDR2 LQKENI. J was trimmed by 5 bases and V by 4 bases; bases with no gene match: 7. CDR3 length equals 16 residues. CDR3 nucleotide sequence: TGTGCCAGCTCACTCGGACTAGCGGGAGAAGAGGAGACCCAGTACTTC. This codes for CASSLGLAGEEETQYF.

The genes are TRBV29-1 and TRBJ2-7; TRBD2 matches 8 bases. V gave up 6 bases and J gave up 3 bases; unmatched junction bases: 7. CDR3 length equals 13 residues. The germline CDR1 and CDR2 sequences are SQVTM and ANQGSEA. The CDR3: CSVTGGVGYEQYF. The DNA for the CDR3 is TGCAGCGTCACGGGAGGGGTAGGCTACGAGCAGTACTTC.

The genes are TRBV19 and TRBJ1-1, with 7 bases matching TRBD1. V lost 3 bases to trimming and J lost 1 base; unmatched junction nucleotides: 14. CDR3 length: 18 residues. Looked up from germline, CDR1 is LNHDA and CDR2 is SQIVND (reference sequence). CDR3: CASSISRQGGGENTEAFF. CDR3 DNA: TGTGCCAGTAGTATTAGTAGACAGGGAGGAGGGGAGAACACTGAAGCTTTCTTT. Based on the CDR3 plus reference TRBV19 and TRBJ1-1, the full variable domain is DGGITQSPKYLFRKEGQNVTLSCEQNLNHDAMYWYRQDPGQGLRLIYYSQIVNDFQKGDIAEGYSVSREKKESFPLTVTSAQKNPTAFYLCASSISRQGGGENTEAFFGQGTRLTVV.

The chain carries TRBV27 and TRBJ2-5; tentatively, D is TRBD2 (7 bases). The CDR3 has 16 residues. Trimming shortened V by 2 bases and J by 4 bases, and 17 bases separated the two germline ends. Germline loops: CDR1 MNHEY, CDR2 SMNVEV (reference sequence). CDR3 nucleotide sequence: TGTGCCAGCAGTTTAGGTTCCGGGGGGCGGTTAGAGACCCAGTACTTC. This translates into CASSLGSGGRLETQYF.

The DNA of the CDR3 is TGTGCCAGCAGCTTCAGTTCCGGGAGCCATGGGAAAGAGACCCAGTACTTC. It translates to CASSFSSGSHGKETQYF. The rearrangement uses TRBV9 and TRBJ2-5; weak D call: TRBD2 (6 bases). V gave up 4 bases and J gave up 3 bases, with 22 bases separating them. The CDR3 sequence is 17 residues long. Germline V gene sequence: CDR1 SGDLS, CDR2 YYNGEE. Supplemented by reference TRBV9 and TRBJ2-5, the full variable domain reads DSGVTQTPKHLITATGQRVTLRCSPRSGDLSVYWYQQSLDQGLQFLIQYYNGEERAKGNILERFSAQQFPDLHSELNLSSLELGDSALYFCASSFSSGSHGKETQYFGPGTRLLVL.

The chain uses TRBV6-5 and TRBJ2-2, with TRBD2 matching 11 bases. V shed 6 bases and J 4 bases; nucleotides not matched to a gene: 4. The germline V gene encodes CDR1 MNHEY and CDR2 SVGAGI. The CDR3 sequence is 15 residues long. The CDR3 spells CASRLAGGVTGELFF. CDR3 sequence (DNA): TGTGCCAGCAGGCTAGCGGGAGGCGTCACCGGGGAGCTGTTTTTT.

The chain couples TRBV28 to TRBJ2-5, with 10 bases identical to TRBD2. CDR1 is MDHEN and CDR2 is SYDVKM in the germline V gene. V dropped 6 bases and J dropped 7; count of bases not matched to a gene: 11. The CDR3 covers 15 residues. The CDR3 DNA reads TGTGCCAGCAGACAAGCGGGGGGGACCGTGGTGACCCAGTACTTC. As protein: CASRQAGGTVVTQYF.

The DNA of the CDR3 is TGTGCCAGCAGCAGGCATAGTACCTCCTACGAGCAGTACTTC. This encodes CASSRHSTSYEQYF. This chain links TRBV28 with TRBJ2-7; D uncertain. This CDR3 region has 14 residues. Per germline, CDR1 MDHEN and CDR2 SYDVKM. Trimming removed 6 bases from V and 0 bases from J, with 12 bases in between.

V usage is TRBV27 and J usage is TRBJ2-3; 8 nucleotides agree with TRBD1. The CDR3 has 16 amino acids. The J segment lost 4 bases and the V segment lost 6 bases, leaving 12 bases of the junction unmatched. Germline CDR1 reads MNHEY; CDR2 reads SMNVEV (reference sequence). DNA of the CDR3: TGTGCCAGCAGCATCTTTTCAGGGGGCGCGGCAGATACGCAGTATTTT. It translates to CASSIFSGGAADTQYF.

The V and J genes are TRBV19 and TRBJ2-3, with D perhaps TRBD2 (6 bases). Germline assignment: CDR1 LNHDA and CDR2 SQIVND (reference sequence). V lost 4 bases, J lost 0 bases, and 20 bases lay in between. This CDR3 comprises 18 residues. In nucleotides, the CDR3 is TGTGCCAGTAGTACCCCCCCGGGGGTAGTTTCTAGCACAGATACGCAGTATTTT. It translates to CASSTPPGVVSSTDTQYF.

This rearrangement joins TRBV5-6 to TRBJ2-7; 7 positions match TRBD2. V dropped 3 bases and J dropped 5; count of bases not matched to a gene: 8. Looked up from germline, CDR1 is SGHDT and CDR2 is YYEEEE. This CDR3 is built from 14 residues. The DNA of the CDR3 is TGTGCCAGCAGCTGGGGGGGAGGTCGGGACGAGCAGTACTTC. Protein product: CASSWGGGRDEQYF.